The 10 T cell receptor beta chains presented below share a single source sample, sequenced in a study of blood T cell repertoires in COVID-19. The data were produced by immunoSEQ multiplex PCR, yet TCRdb's version contains in-frame clones alone and is incomplete. The sample consists of some 71,000 clones, roughly nine tenths of them appearing once. Sample: peripheral blood. The source is a woman aged 18-35 years with acute or convalescent COVID-19.

The chain is built from TRBV11-2 and TRBJ2-5; 7 bases are shared with TRBD2. The V segment lost 5 bases and the J segment 7 bases; nucleotides outside the gene matches: 13. CDR1 is SGHAT, CDR2 FQNNGV, per germline. The CDR3 spans 15 residues. The CDR3 loop reads CASSDTSAFLGTQYF. CDR3 nucleotide sequence: TGTGCCAGCAGCGATACTAGCGCCTTCCTTGGGACCCAGTACTTC.

The chain recombines TRBV19 with TRBJ1-4, with D unclear. CDR1 and CDR2 from the germline V gene are LNHDA and SQIVND (reference sequence). The length of the CDR3 is 14 residues. V dropped 3 bases and J dropped 4 bases, with 9 bases sitting between them. The chain's CDR3 is CASSIAGLNEKLFF. In DNA form, the CDR3 reads TGTGCCAGTAGTATTGCAGGCCTTAATGAAAAACTGTTTTTT.

The chain links TRBV18 to TRBJ1-1; 7 bases map to TRBD1. Per the germline V gene, CDR1 is KGHSH and CDR2 is LQKENI. The junction had 8 bases not matched to a gene; V was cut back by 0 bases and J by 1 base. The CDR3 contains 17 residues. CDR3: CASSPPIQGVRNTEAFF. DNA for the CDR3: TGTGCCAGCTCACCACCGATCCAGGGGGTAAGGAACACTGAAGCTTTCTTT.

The genes are TRBV12-3 or TRBV12-4 and TRBJ1-5; D unclear. The CDR3 consists of 13 residues. Trimming left V 1 base short and J 7 bases short, with 8 bases between. Here the CDR3 DNA reads TGTGCCAGCAGTTTAGGGGCTACCCAGCCCCAGCATTTT. It is translated as CASSLGATQPQHF.

This chain joins TRBV3-1 (or the pseudogene TRBV3-2) and TRBJ1-6; 8 bases map to TRBD1. J gave up 9 bases and V 0 bases, and 7 bases lay outside the gene matches. Germline loops: CDR1 LGHDT, CDR2 YNNKEL (reference sequence). The CDR3 covers 16 residues. This CDR3 is CASSQDRAGGGSPLHF. In nucleotides, the CDR3 is TGTGCCAGCAGCCAAGATCGGGCAGGGGGCGGTTCACCCCTCCACTTT.

This clone was observed a few times. V and J are TRBV2 and TRBJ1-5; TRBD1 aligns across 9 bases. This CDR3 region has 15 residues. The V gene's germline CDR1 is SNHLY and CDR2 FYNNEI. V lost 5 bases to trimming and J lost 4 bases; unmatched junction nucleotides: 6. CDR3 in DNA: TGTGCCAGCAGTAAAACCGGGACAGGGAATCAGCCCCAGCATTTT. Amino acid sequence: CASSKTGTGNQPQHF.

V gene TRBV4-3 combines with J gene TRBJ2-5; 7 positions match TRBD1. The CDR3 covers 16 residues. J was trimmed by 1 base and V by 1 base; bases with no gene match: 6. Germline CDR1 is LGHNA and CDR2 is YSLEER. CDR3 sequence reads: CASSQGTGDLQETQYF. In DNA form, the CDR3 reads TGCGCCAGCAGCCAAGGAACAGGGGACCTCCAAGAGACCCAGTACTTC.

This sequence joins TRBV15 and TRBJ2-3; 11 bases are shared with TRBD2. J gave up 5 bases and V 2 bases, and 9 bases lay outside the gene matches. This CDR3 comprises 17 residues. Germline V gene data show CDR1 as LNHNV and CDR2 as YYDKDF (reference sequence). CDR3 sequence reads: CATSRQGLAGSGDTQYF. The CDR3 DNA reads TGTGCCACCAGCAGACAAGGACTAGCGGGTTCAGGAGATACGCAGTATTTT.

This chain joins TRBV5-6 and TRBJ2-7, with 10 bases matching TRBD2. The CDR3 covers 16 residues. Germline V gene lookup returns CDR1 SGHDT and CDR2 YYEEEE. Germline trimming cut 3 bases from V and 0 bases from J; bases unmatched to any gene: 6. The CDR3 here is CASSWGTSAISYEQYF. CDR3 DNA sequence: TGTGCCAGCAGCTGGGGGACTAGCGCAATCTCCTACGAGCAGTACTTC.

The V call is TRBV24-1, the J call TRBJ1-1; D is perhaps TRBD1 (5 bases). Germline V gene lookup returns CDR1 KGHDR and CDR2 SFDVKD. The V end lost 3 bases, the J end lost 11 bases, and 12 bases lay between the germline ends. This CDR3 is built from 12 residues. The CDR3: CATSDGRANAFF. CDR3 DNA: TGTGCCACCAGTGATGGCAGGGCGAACGCTTTCTTT.